These 27 T cell receptor beta chains share one sample of origin, sequenced in a study of blood T cell repertoires in COVID-19. Using immunoSEQ multiplex PCR, the repertoire was profiled, and TCRdb retains in-frame clones only, with some absent. The top ten clones hold roughly 2.1% of a sample with around 150,000 clones, more than 80% of them seen once. The source material was peripheral blood. The receptors were gathered from a woman aged 55-75 years with COVID-19, enrolled during active disease.

The chain joins TRBV10-3 to TRBJ1-1; D gene unclear. V lost 2 bases to trimming and J lost 5 bases, with 9 bases between them. Germline-derived CDR1 and CDR2 are ENHRY and SYGVKD. The CDR3 is 13 residues long. The CDR3 DNA sequence: TGTGCCATCAGTGAGCTTGCGGGAACTGAAGCTTTCTTT. This codes for CAISELAGTEAFF.

CDR3 protein: CASSLIQTPNQPQHF. The DNA for the CDR3 is TGTGCCAGCAGCTTGATCCAGACACCAAATCAGCCCCAGCATTTT. The rearrangement uses TRBV5-8 and TRBJ1-5; no clear D gene. The CDR3 is made up of 15 amino acids. Trimming shortened V by 1 base and J by 4 bases, and 12 bases separated the two germline ends. Per germline, CDR1 SGHTS and CDR2 YDEGEE.

The chain carries TRBV6-2 or TRBV6-3 and TRBJ1-5, with TRBD1 identical over 9 bases. This CDR3 is built from 17 residues. The germline V gene encodes CDR1 MNHEY and CDR2 SVGEGT. J gave up 2 bases and V 0 bases, and 5 bases lay outside the gene matches. CDR3: CASSYSMDRGGNQPQHF. The CDR3 DNA follows: TGTGCCAGCAGTTACTCGATGGACAGGGGAGGCAATCAGCCCCAGCATTTT.

The chain has TRBV29-1 and TRBJ1-2, with 8 bases identical to TRBD1. The CDR3 is 13 amino acids. The junction had 6 bases not matched to a gene; V was cut back by 6 bases and J by 3 bases. Germline CDR1 and CDR2: SQVTM and ANQGSEA. CDR3 residues: CSVDRVGDYGYTF. The CDR3 DNA reads as TGCAGCGTGGACAGGGTAGGCGACTATGGCTACACCTTC.

The chain employs TRBV6-2 or TRBV6-3 and TRBJ2-7; D is unclear. The CDR3 spans 12 residues. Per the germline V gene, CDR1 is MNHEY and CDR2 is SVGEGT. V lost 2 bases and J lost 2, with 4 bases in between. CDR3 sequence reads: CASSYPTYEQYF. Here the CDR3 DNA reads TGTGCCAGCAGTTACCCCACCTACGAGCAGTACTTC.

The chain recombines TRBV7-8 with TRBJ1-2; a possible D gene is TRBD1 (6 bases). The CDR3 spans 14 residues. Trimming left V 2 bases short and J 5 bases short, with 12 bases between. Germline CDR1 reads SGHVS; CDR2 reads FQNEAQ. CDR3 nucleotide sequence: TGTGCCAGCAGCTTAACACAGGGAGATTATGGCTACACCTTC. This encodes CASSLTQGDYGYTF.

The V and J genes are TRBV19 and TRBJ2-2; 9 positions agree with TRBD1. J was trimmed by 6 bases and V by 5 bases; bases with no gene match: 4. The CDR3 is 14 amino acids. Germline CDR1 reads LNHDA; CDR2 reads SQIVND (reference sequence). The CDR3 DNA follows: TGTGCCAGTAGTGGGACAGGGAGGGCCGGGGAGCTGTTTTTT. This translates into CASSGTGRAGELFF.

V is TRBV5-8 and J is TRBJ1-1, with a weak D call TRBD1 (6 bases). Trimming cost V 9 bases and J 5 bases, with 23 bases left between them. The CDR3 runs 15 residues. Germline V gene sequence: CDR1 SGHTS, CDR2 YDEGEE. CDR3 coding DNA: TGTGCCACTAACGAGCAGGGGTTGTCTGGGACTGAAGCTTTCTTT. Protein sequence: CATNEQGLSGTEAFF. Drawing the rest from reference TRBV5-8 and TRBJ1-1, the complete variable domain is EAGVTQSPTHLIKTRGQQATLRCSPISGHTSVYWYQQALGLGLQFLLWYDEGEERNRGNFPPRFSGRQFPNYSSELNVNALELEDSALYLCATNEQGLSGTEAFFGQGTRLTVV.

The chain recombines TRBV4-1 with TRBJ2-1; 8 bases agree with TRBD2. CDR3 length: 16 amino acids. Germline CDR1 MGHRA, CDR2 YSYEKL. V was pared by 4 bases and J by 2 bases, with 7 bases of the junction left unmatched. CDR3 in amino acids: CASSLTQRGTYNEQFF. As DNA, the CDR3 is TGCGCCAGCAGCCTCACCCAGCGGGGGACCTACAATGAGCAGTTCTTC.

This chain links TRBV6-2 or TRBV6-3 with TRBJ2-7, with TRBD2 matching over 9 bases. The CDR3 has 15 amino acids. V lost 6 bases and J lost 7; bases outside the gene matches: 13. Germline loops: CDR1 MNHEY, CDR2 SVGEGT. CDR3 coding DNA: TGTGCCAGCAGCCCCCGTTTAGCGGGGGCGGGAGAGCAGTACTTC. As protein: CASSPRLAGAGEQYF.

The chain combines TRBV3-1 (or the pseudogene TRBV3-2) with TRBJ1-2; D ambiguous. The CDR3 is 13 amino acids. In germline, CDR1 is LGHDT, CDR2 YNNKEL (reference sequence). Trimming removed 2 bases from V and 2 bases from J, with 6 bases in between. The CDR3 DNA sequence: TGTGCCAGCAGCCAATCACGGAACTATGGCTACACCTTC. This gives the protein CASSQSRNYGYTF.

This sequence joins TRBV5-4 and TRBJ1-6, with no clear D. Germline CDR1 SGHNT, CDR2 YYREEE (reference sequence). The CDR3 spans 16 residues. V lost 2 bases and J 5 bases, leaving 14 bases between the germline ends. The CDR3 spells CASSFPGFSDNSPLHF. The CDR3 DNA follows: TGTGCCAGCAGCTTCCCTGGGTTCAGCGATAATTCACCCCTCCACTTT.

This chain uses TRBV4-3 with TRBJ2-1; D is unresolved. Germline V gene sequence: CDR1 LGHNA, CDR2 YSLEER. The V end was cut by 0 bases, the J end by 8 bases, with 17 bases between. The CDR3 sequence is 16 residues long. The CDR3 DNA sequence: TGCGCCAGCAGCCAAGATAGGCAGGTGCGAGTTTATGAGCAGTTCTTC. This encodes CASSQDRQVRVYEQFF.

The chain joins TRBV27 to TRBJ1-2; possibly TRBD1 for D (6 bases). V lost 5 bases and J 2 bases, leaving 12 bases between the germline ends. The germline CDR1 and CDR2 sequences are MNHEY and SMNVEV (reference sequence). The CDR3 spans 14 residues. CDR3 sequence reads: CASSPYTGNYGYTF. The DNA for the CDR3 is TGTGCCAGCAGTCCATACACAGGGAACTATGGCTACACCTTC.

The V and J genes are TRBV19 and TRBJ1-4; maybe TRBD1 (5 bases). V was shortened by 1 base and J by 0 bases, with 6 bases between the two germline ends. Germline CDR1 and CDR2: LNHDA and SQIVND (reference sequence). This CDR3 region has 15 residues. As DNA, the CDR3 is TGTGCCAGTAGTATAGCGGACACAACTAATGAAAAACTGTTTTTT. The encoded protein is CASSIADTTNEKLFF.

This clone was observed once. The chain combines TRBV11-3 with TRBJ1-1; no reliable D call. Germline lookup yields CDR1 SGHNT and CDR2 YENEEA. The CDR3 has 12 residues. V lost 5 bases, J lost 1 base, and 5 bases lay in between. The CDR3 bases are TGTGCCAGCAGCCACAGGAACACTGAAGCTTTCTTT. Residues: CASSHRNTEAFF. Drawing the rest from reference TRBV11-3 and TRBJ1-1, the complete variable domain is EAGVVQSPRYKIIEKKQPVAFWCNPISGHNTLYWYLQNLGQGPELLIRYENEEAVDDSQLPKDRFSAERLKGVDSTLKIQPAELGDSAVYLCASSHRNTEAFFGQGTRLTVV.

This sequence joins TRBV5-1 and TRBJ1-2; 8 bases are a match to TRBD1. V lost 2 bases to trimming and J lost 6 bases; unmatched junction nucleotides: 6. Germline-derived CDR1 and CDR2 are SGHRS and YFSETQ. The CDR3 totals 14 residues. This CDR3 is CASSLLAGGDGYTF. In DNA form, the CDR3 reads TGCGCCAGCAGCTTATTGGCAGGGGGCGATGGCTACACCTTC.

The rearrangement uses TRBV30 and TRBJ1-4; TRBD1 matches 7 bases. With 3 bases clipped from V and 3 bases from J, the junction kept 10 bases outside the gene matches. The germline gives CDR1 GTSNPN, CDR2 SVGIG (reference sequence). The CDR3 spans 16 residues. Here the CDR3 DNA reads TGTGCCTGGAGGGGTTCTCCGGGACAGCCTAATGAAAAACTGTTTTTT. Its protein product is CAWRGSPGQPNEKLFF. The full variable domain, in which reference TRBV30 and TRBJ1-4 provide the parts outside the CDR3, is SQTIHQWPATLVQPVGSPLSLECTVEGTSNPNLYWYRQAAGRGLQLLFYSVGIGQISSEVPQNLSASRPQDRQFILSSKKLLLSDSGFYLCAWRGSPGQPNEKLFFGSGTQLSVL.

The chain is built from TRBV5-6 and TRBJ1-6; tentatively, D is TRBD1 (6 bases). The V and J ends lost 5 bases and 5 bases respectively, with 14 bases between them. The CDR3 is made up of 15 amino acids. Germline lookup yields CDR1 SGHDT and CDR2 YYEEEE. CDR3 sequence reads: CASSYTGSNNSPLHF. CDR3 DNA: TGTGCCAGCAGTTACACAGGGTCAAATAATTCACCCCTCCACTTT.

V gene TRBV18 combines with J gene TRBJ2-4; D unresolved. V lost 3 bases and J lost 2, with 8 bases in between. This CDR3 region has 14 residues. From germline, CDR1 is KGHSH and CDR2 LQKENI. CDR3 coding DNA: TGTGCCAGCTCACCTGGGCAGACCAAAAACATTCAGTACTTC. Its protein product is CASSPGQTKNIQYF.

V and J are TRBV6-6 and TRBJ1-1, with D possibly TRBD1 on 6 matching bases. Germline values: CDR1 MNHNY, CDR2 SVGAGI (reference sequence). The CDR3 extends over 14 amino acids. Trimming took off 2 bases at V and 4 bases at J, with 11 bases between the two ends. CDR3 amino acids: CASSYPETGTEAFF. CDR3 bases: TGTGCCAGCAGTTACCCTGAGACAGGCACTGAAGCTTTCTTT.

The chain carries TRBV27 and TRBJ1-2; 7 bases are a match to TRBD1. The ends lost 4 bases at V and 4 bases at J; junction bases unmatched: 3. CDR3 length: 13 amino acids. CDR1 and CDR2 (germline): MNHEY, SMNVEV (reference sequence). The CDR3 here is CASSSQGSYGYTF. CDR3 bases: TGTGCCAGCAGTTCACAGGGGAGCTATGGCTACACCTTC.

The V call is TRBV7-3, the J call TRBJ2-5; the D gene is possibly TRBD1 (6 bases). Per the germline V gene, CDR1 is SGHTA and CDR2 is FQGTGA. The CDR3 extends over 15 amino acids. Trimming took off 2 bases at V and 0 bases at J, with 10 bases between the two ends. This chain's CDR3 is CASSLSTGYQETQYF. The CDR3 DNA sequence: TGTGCCAGCAGCTTATCTACAGGGTACCAAGAGACCCAGTACTTC.

The rearrangement links TRBV7-9 to TRBJ2-7; a possible D gene is TRBD2 (6 bases). Looked up from germline, CDR1 is SEHNR and CDR2 is FQNEAQ (reference sequence). Trimming removed 4 bases at V and 2 bases at J, with 15 bases between. This CDR3 has 15 amino acids. CDR3 nucleotide sequence: TGTGCCAGCAGCTCCCCTGCGGGACTCCCCTACGAGCAGTACTTC. This codes for CASSSPAGLPYEQYF.

A remark on this clone: The sample has other DNA sequences that encode this CDR3 too. The chain joins TRBV7-2 to TRBJ1-2, with a possible D match to TRBD1 (5 bases). Trimming removed 1 base from V and 2 bases from J, with 5 bases in between. Per the germline V gene, CDR1 is SGHTA and CDR2 is FQGNSA. The CDR3 consists of 13 residues. The CDR3 DNA is TGTGCCAGCAGCTTAGGACAGAACTATGGCTACACCTTC. As protein: CASSLGQNYGYTF. The full variable domain, with the rest looked up from reference TRBV7-2 and TRBJ1-2, is GAGVSQSPSNKVTEKGKDVELRCDPISGHTALYWYRQSLGQGLEFLIYFQGNSAPDKSGLPSDRFSAERTGGSVSTLTIQRTQQEDSAVYLCASSLGQNYGYTFGSGTRLTVV.

This chain links TRBV6-5 with TRBJ2-3, with unresolved D. Germline V gene lookup returns CDR1 MNHEY and CDR2 SVGAGI. This CDR3 is built from 13 residues. V lost 0 bases and J 4 bases, leaving 5 bases between the germline ends. CDR3 nucleotide sequence: TGTGCCAGCAGTTACTCGGCCTCAGATACGCAGTATTTT. As protein: CASSYSASDTQYF.

J is TRBJ2-1 and V is TRBV29-1; D gene ambiguous. The V end lost 3 bases, the J end lost 12 bases, and 6 bases lay between the germline ends. This CDR3 is built from 9 residues. CDR1 is SQVTM and CDR2 is ANQGSEA in the germline V gene. This CDR3 reads CSVDPSQFF. The CDR3 nucleotides are TGCAGCGTTGACCCGTCGCAGTTCTTC.